This is a list of T cell receptor beta chains from one sample in a study of T cells in Graves' hyperthyroidism and ophthalmopathy. From the multiplex PCR reads, TCRdb called clonotypes with MiXCR, one entry per CDR3 protein. The sample lists 250,000 to 350,000 distinct CDR3 sequences, over 15% occurring once. Input material: blood. The receptors were sampled from a woman aged 60-75 years with Graves' ophthalmopathy. The CDR3 runs from the conserved cysteine through the conserved F or W. D genes are given only for firm matches. Rows give clone size only sometimes, using once, few, many, or a class for an expanded clone.

d_gene: TRBD2; v_gene: TRBV5-1; j_gene: TRBJ2-7; abundance: many; CDR3nt: TGCGCCAGCAGCTTGGGGGTAGCGGGAGCTGGCGAGCAGTACTTC; CDR3aa: CASSLGVAGAGEQYF
d_gene: TRBD1; v_gene: TRBV7-8; j_gene: TRBJ1-4; abundance: many; CDR3nt: TGTGCCAGCAGCTTAGGGACAGGGGGGCCTCTTGCAACTAATGAAAAACTGTTTTTT; CDR3aa: CASSLGTGGPLATNEKLFF
d_gene: .; v_gene: TRBV12-3/TRBV12-4; j_gene: TRBJ1-1; abundance: many; CDR3nt: TGTGCCAGCACCACCCATGGGAGTGGCACTGAAGCTTTCTTT; CDR3aa: CASTTHGSGTEAFF
d_gene: .; v_gene: TRBV7-2; j_gene: TRBJ1-6; abundance: few; CDR3nt: TGTGCCGGCAGCTTAGATCTGGTCTATAATTCACCCCTCCACTTT; CDR3aa: CAGSLDLVYNSPLHF
d_gene: TRBD1; v_gene: TRBV6-6; j_gene: TRBJ1-6; abundance: many; CDR3nt: TGTGCCAGCAGTTACTCCGACAGGGGGCGAAATTCACCCCTCCACTTT; CDR3aa: CASSYSDRGRNSPLHF
d_gene: TRBD1; v_gene: TRBV7-8; j_gene: TRBJ1-5; abundance: few; CDR3nt: TGTGCCAGCAGCTCGCGACAGGGGTTGAATAGCAATCAGCCCCAGCATTTT; CDR3aa: CASSSRQGLNSNQPQHF
d_gene: .; v_gene: TRBV18; j_gene: TRBJ1-1; abundance: .; CDR3nt: TGTGCCAGCTCACCACTCTACACTGAAGCTTTCTTT; CDR3aa: CASSPLYTEAFF
d_gene: .; v_gene: TRBV9; j_gene: TRBJ1-1; abundance: .; CDR3nt: TGTGCCAGCAGCGTAGAGGGGTCGGGGGACGACACTGAAGCTTTCTTT; CDR3aa: CASSVEGSGDDTEAFF
d_gene: TRBD2; v_gene: TRBV14; j_gene: TRBJ2-7; abundance: few; CDR3nt: TGTGCCAGCAGCCAATACCTAGCGGCAGGAGAGCAGTACTTC; CDR3aa: CASSQYLAAGEQYF
d_gene: .; v_gene: TRBV28; j_gene: TRBJ2-7; abundance: .; CDR3nt: TGTGCCAGCAGTGCCCCGAGTTACAATGAGCAGTACTTC; CDR3aa: CASSAPSYNEQYF
d_gene: TRBD1; v_gene: TRBV12-3/TRBV12-4; j_gene: TRBJ1-2; abundance: few; CDR3nt: TGTGCCAGCAGTCCCCGGACAGGGGGTGGCTACACCTTC; CDR3aa: CASSPRTGGGYTF
d_gene: .; v_gene: TRBV6-2/TRBV6-3; j_gene: TRBJ2-2; abundance: few; CDR3nt: TGTGCCAGCAGTTACTCGCCCGGGACAAGAACCGGGGAGCTGTTTTTT; CDR3aa: CASSYSPGTRTGELFF
d_gene: .; v_gene: TRBV7-9; j_gene: TRBJ1-3; abundance: .; CDR3nt: TGTGCCAGCAGCTTGAGGGGTAGCGCTGGAAACACCATATATTTT; CDR3aa: CASSLRGSAGNTIYF
d_gene: TRBD2; v_gene: TRBV4-3; j_gene: TRBJ2-7; abundance: many; CDR3nt: TGCGCCAGCAGCCATAGCGGGACCTCATACGAGCAGTACTTC; CDR3aa: CASSHSGTSYEQYF
d_gene: .; v_gene: TRBV6-2/TRBV6-3; j_gene: TRBJ1-2; abundance: .; CDR3nt: TGTGCCAGCAGTTATCAGGGTTTGGATGGCTACACCTTC; CDR3aa: CASSYQGLDGYTF
d_gene: .; v_gene: TRBV6-2/TRBV6-3; j_gene: TRBJ1-5; abundance: few; CDR3nt: TGTGCCAGTACCGATAGCAATCAGCCCCAGCATTTT; CDR3aa: CASTDSNQPQHF
d_gene: .; v_gene: TRBV13; j_gene: TRBJ2-2; abundance: .; CDR3nt: TGTGCCAGCAGCTTATCGGGCCGGAGCACCGGGGAGCTGTTTTTT; CDR3aa: CASSLSGRSTGELFF
d_gene: TRBD1; v_gene: TRBV4-3; j_gene: TRBJ2-7; abundance: .; CDR3nt: TGCGCCAGCAGCCAAGATCTTGGGGACAGGGGTTTATACGAGCAGTACTTC; CDR3aa: CASSQDLGDRGLYEQYF
d_gene: .; v_gene: TRBV7-2; j_gene: TRBJ1-2; abundance: many; CDR3nt: TGTGCCAGCAGCCGGGACGTATCCTATGGCTACACCTTC; CDR3aa: CASSRDVSYGYTF
d_gene: TRBD2; v_gene: TRBV5-1; j_gene: TRBJ2-7; abundance: .; CDR3nt: TGCGCCAGCAGCTTGGAGCTGCGGGGGGCGCAGTACTTC; CDR3aa: CASSLELRGAQYF
d_gene: .; v_gene: TRBV27; j_gene: TRBJ2-3; abundance: many; CDR3nt: TGTGCCAGCAGTACTGGCGGCGCTAGCACAGATACGCAGTATTTT; CDR3aa: CASSTGGASTDTQYF
d_gene: .; v_gene: TRBV12-3/TRBV12-4; j_gene: TRBJ2-2; abundance: few; CDR3nt: TGTGCCAGCAGTTTTGTAGCTACGTTAGCCGGGGAGCTGTTTTTT; CDR3aa: CASSFVATLAGELFF
d_gene: TRBD1; v_gene: TRBV9; j_gene: TRBJ2-5; abundance: many; CDR3nt: TGTGCCAGCAGCGTAGGGTCCAGGGGGGAGACCCAGTACTTC; CDR3aa: CASSVGSRGETQYF
d_gene: .; v_gene: TRBV14; j_gene: TRBJ2-3; abundance: .; CDR3nt: TGTGCCAGCAGCCGGGAAGTCGGGGGCTTAGATACGCAGTATTTT; CDR3aa: CASSREVGGLDTQYF